The 22 T cell receptor beta chains reported below all come from one sample, sequenced in a study of neurological immune-mediated disorders. Time point specified: longitudinal time-point 2. TCRdb independently ran MiXCR on the 5' RACE reads; one entry per CDR3 protein. The sample holds roughly 80,000 distinct CDR3 sequences; more than 5% are singletons and the top ten take over 6.5%. Sample: PBMCs. The receptors were gathered from a woman in her sixties with multiple sclerosis.

This clonotype was counted at least ten times. The chain has TRBV3-1 and TRBJ1-1, with 7 bases that match TRBD1. CDR1 LGHDT and CDR2 YNNKEL come from the germline V gene (reference sequence). The CDR3 runs 13 residues. V gave up 2 bases and J gave up 5 bases; unmatched junction bases: 2. DNA of the CDR3: TGTGCCAGCAGCCAATTACAGGGGACTGAAGCTTTCTTT. It is translated as CASSQLQGTEAFF.

The count of this clonotype is one. The junction departs from germline at one end; a sequencing error may be responsible. This chain uses TRBV18 with TRBJ1-2; 8 bases map to TRBD1. The germline gives CDR1 KGHSH, CDR2 LQKENI. CDR3 size: 16 residues. CDR3 loop: CVSSPDRQGIGYGYTF. In nucleotides, the CDR3 is TGTGTCAGCTCACCAGATAGACAGGGGATCGGGTATGGCTACACCTTC. Complete variable domain (other parts from reference TRBV18 and TRBJ1-2): NAGVMQNPRHLVRRRGQEARLRCSPMKGHSHVYWYRQLPEEGLKFMVYLQKENIIDESGMPKERFSAEFPKEGPSILRIQQVVRGDSAAYFCVSSPDRQGIGYGYTFGSGTRLTVV.

This clonotype appeared many times. The V call is TRBV4-2, the J call TRBJ2-3; 7 bases line up with TRBD2. The junction had 16 bases not matched to a gene; V was cut back by 2 bases and J by 5 bases. Looked up from germline, CDR1 is LGHNA and CDR2 is YNFKEQ. The CDR3 spans 18 residues. The DNA of the CDR3 is TGTGCCAGCAGCCAACCTATGACTAGCTGGGGTTCAGGAGATACGCAGTATTTT. This sequence encodes CASSQPMTSWGSGDTQYF.

There are many counts of this clonotype. The chain carries TRBV5-1 and TRBJ2-5; a weak D match, TRBD1 (6 bases). The length of the CDR3 is 13 residues. CDR1 and CDR2 from the germline V gene are SGHRS and YFSETQ. The V and J ends lost 4 bases and 5 bases respectively, with 12 bases between them. CDR3 in DNA: TGCGCCAGCAGCGGATGGGGGCCGGAGACCCAGTACTTC. Translating gives CASSGWGPETQYF. Full variable domain (remainder filled in from reference TRBV5-1 and TRBJ2-5): KAGVTQTPRYLIKTRGQQVTLSCSPISGHRSVSWYQQTPGQGLQFLFEYFSETQRNKGNFPGRFSGRQFSNSRSEMNVSTLELGDSALYLCASSGWGPETQYFGPGTRLLVL.

This clonotype came up many times. The V gene is TRBV29-1, the J gene TRBJ2-5; 11 bases agree with TRBD1. V trimming: 6 bases; J trimming: 3 bases; junction bases outside the gene matches: 9. In germline, CDR1 is SQVTM, CDR2 ANQGSEA. The CDR3 loop spans 15 amino acids. The CDR3 sequence is CSVPGTGGRKETQYF. The CDR3 nucleotides are TGCAGCGTGCCCGGGACAGGGGGTAGAAAAGAGACCCAGTACTTC.

This clonotype was detected many times. The rearrangement uses TRBV5-1 and TRBJ2-1; 8 nucleotides agree with TRBD2. The CDR3 contains 15 residues. Germline values: CDR1 SGHRS, CDR2 YFSETQ. V lost 4 bases and J lost 9; bases outside the gene matches: 12. CDR3 loop: CASSTLERGRSEQFF. The CDR3 nucleotides are TGCGCCAGCAGCACACTCGAGCGGGGGAGGAGTGAGCAGTTCTTC.

This rearrangement joins TRBV6-4 to TRBJ1-1; 10 positions match TRBD1. Germline trimming cut 5 bases from V and 0 bases from J; bases unmatched to any gene: 3. The germline gives CDR1 MRHNA, CDR2 SNTAGT. This CDR3 region has 15 residues. In nucleotides, the CDR3 is TGTGCCAGCAGTCGACAGGGGGCGATGAACACTGAAGCTTTCTTT. It encodes CASSRQGAMNTEAFF.

This clonotype was counted many times. The CDR3 DNA reads as TGCGCCAGCAGCTTTGGACCCACTAACAATGAGCAGTTCTTC. It encodes CASSFGPTNNEQFF. The chain joins TRBV5-1 to TRBJ2-1, with unresolved D. CDR3 size: 14 residues. Germline-derived CDR1 and CDR2 are SGHRS and YFSETQ. V lost 2 bases to trimming and J lost 5 bases, with 11 bases between them. Filled out from reference TRBV5-1 and TRBJ2-1, the complete variable domain reads KAGVTQTPRYLIKTRGQQVTLSCSPISGHRSVSWYQQTPGQGLQFLFEYFSETQRNKGNFPGRFSGRQFSNSRSEMNVSTLELGDSALYLCASSFGPTNNEQFFGPGTRLTVL.

This clonotype was counted ten times or more. The chain joins TRBV7-6 to TRBJ2-1; 10 bases map to TRBD2. Trimming at V came to 5 bases and at J to 6 bases, leaving 13 bases not matched to a gene. The CDR3 loop spans 17 amino acids. The V gene's germline CDR1 is SGHVS and CDR2 FNYEAQ. As DNA, the CDR3 is TGTGCCAGCAGCCGAGACGTGCCGAGCGGGGGGGGCAATGAGCAGTTCTTC. The encoded protein is CASSRDVPSGGGNEQFF.

The sample holds many counts of this clonotype. The chain employs TRBV7-8 and TRBJ1-5; 9 bases align to TRBD1. The CDR3 runs 16 residues. Germline V gene sequence: CDR1 SGHVS, CDR2 FQNEAQ. J was trimmed by 7 bases and V by 5 bases; bases with no gene match: 12. In DNA form, the CDR3 reads TGTGCCAGCAGCCCGGGCGACAGGGGGAAGGGACAGCCCCAGCATTTT. This encodes CASSPGDRGKGQPQHF.

This clonotype was counted many times. The chain recombines TRBV7-9 with TRBJ1-2, with D perhaps TRBD1 (6 bases). The V gene lost 1 base and the J gene lost 2 bases, with 14 bases spanning the gap. This CDR3 is 16 amino acids long. In germline, CDR1 is SEHNR, CDR2 FQNEAQ (reference sequence). DNA of the CDR3: TGTGCCAGCAGCTTAGTGGTCGGGGGCGAGAACTATGGCTACACCTTC. It is translated as CASSLVVGGENYGYTF.

In its sample, this clonotype was seen many times. The CDR3 is CASVIAGGYNEQFF. CDR3 nucleotide sequence: TGCGCCAGCGTGATAGCGGGGGGATACAATGAGCAGTTCTTC. The chain links TRBV5-1 to TRBJ2-1, with 10 bases identical to TRBD2. Per the germline V gene, CDR1 is SGHRS and CDR2 is YFSETQ. Trimming took 7 bases from V and 4 from J; bases not matched to a gene: 5. The CDR3 has 14 amino acids.

In its sample, this clonotype was seen many times. J is TRBJ2-3 and V is TRBV5-1, with 7 bases matching TRBD2. V lost 0 bases, J lost 0 bases, and 7 bases stayed unmatched. The length of the CDR3 is 17 residues. Germline CDR1 and CDR2: SGHRS and YFSETQ. CDR3 amino acids: CASSLALAGDSTDTQYF. The CDR3 coding sequence is TGCGCCAGCAGCTTGGCGCTGGCGGGGGACAGCACAGATACGCAGTATTTT.

This clonotype was recorded at least ten times. This rearrangement joins TRBV12-3 or TRBV12-4 to TRBJ1-2, with D tentatively TRBD1 (6 bases). There are 12 residues in the CDR3. The V gene lost 8 bases and the J gene lost 5 bases, with 12 bases spanning the gap. The CDR3 region is CASGQTVYGYTF. In DNA, the CDR3 is TGTGCCAGCGGACAGACTGTTTATGGCTACACCTTC.

This clonotype came up many times. This chain joins TRBV10-3 and TRBJ1-5, with 8 positions matching TRBD1. The V segment lost 3 bases and the J segment 6 bases; nucleotides outside the gene matches: 7. The germline gives CDR1 ENHRY, CDR2 SYGVKD. This CDR3 contains 15 residues. The CDR3 DNA sequence: TGTGCCATCAGTGAAGGACAGGGAGGATTTCAGCCCCAGCATTTT. Translated, it gives CAISEGQGGFQPQHF.

This clonotype was seen ten or more times. J is TRBJ2-1 and V is TRBV24-1; 13 positions agree with TRBD2. The CDR3 sequence is 16 residues long. V lost 3 bases and J lost 4; bases outside the gene matches: 2. Germline loops: CDR1 KGHDR, CDR2 SFDVKD. DNA of the CDR3: TGTGCCACCAGTGATGCACTAGCGGGGGGGTACAATGAGCAGTTCTTC. This gives the protein CATSDALAGGYNEQFF.

This clonotype was seen repeatedly, ten times or more. The J gene is TRBJ2-5, the V gene TRBV14; TRBD1 or TRBD2 may be the D gene (5 bases each). Germline loops: CDR1 SGHDN, CDR2 FVKESK. V was shortened by 1 base and J by 14 bases, with 14 bases between the two germline ends. The CDR3 spans 12 residues. CDR3 sequence reads: CASSQAGRPYYF. The CDR3 DNA reads as TGTGCCAGCAGCCAAGCGGGACGCCCTTACTACTTC. The entire variable domain, with the rest obtained from reference TRBV14 and TRBJ2-5, is as follows: EAGVTQFPSHSVIEKGQTVTLRCDPISGHDNLYWYRRVMGKEIKFLLHFVKESKQDESGMPNNRFLAERTGGTYSTLKVQPAELEDSGVYFCASSQAGRPYYFGPGTRLLVL.

The sample holds many counts of this clonotype. The chain employs TRBV7-9 and TRBJ1-1; a weak D match, TRBD1 (5 bases). Trimming shortened V by 8 bases and J by 2 bases, and 15 bases separated the two germline ends. Germline V gene sequence: CDR1 SEHNR, CDR2 FQNEAQ (reference sequence). CDR3 length: 14 residues. The CDR3 region has the DNA TGTGCCAGCGGGGGGGTTCGGGAAAACACTGAAGCTTTCTTT. Residues: CASGGVRENTEAFF.

This clonotype was counted many times. The genes are TRBV5-1 and TRBJ2-3; weak D call: TRBD2 (6 bases). This CDR3 is 16 amino acids long. The V end was cut by 1 base, the J end by 0 bases, with 12 bases between. Per the germline V gene, CDR1 is SGHRS and CDR2 is YFSETQ. As DNA, the CDR3 is TGCGCCAGCAGCTTGAATGCGGGATCTAGCACAGATACGCAGTATTTT. It translates to CASSLNAGSSTDTQYF.

This clonotype was seen many times. V and J are TRBV18 and TRBJ2-3, with D perhaps matching TRBD1 (5 bases). The V gene's germline CDR1 is KGHSH and CDR2 LQKENI. V was shortened by 3 bases and J by 0 bases, with 19 bases between the two germline ends. The CDR3 runs 18 residues. For the CDR3, the DNA is TGTGCCAGCTCACCCGGACAAATCCCAAGCTCTAGCACAGATACGCAGTATTTT. Translating it yields CASSPGQIPSSSTDTQYF.

This clonotype showed up many times. The genes are TRBV6-6 and TRBJ1-4; 9 bases line up with TRBD1. This CDR3 has 15 amino acids. V lost 6 bases to trimming and J lost 8 bases; unmatched junction nucleotides: 10. Germline V gene lookup returns CDR1 MNHNY and CDR2 SVGAGI (reference sequence). The chain's CDR3 is CASSPRGQGSEKLFF. Written as DNA, the CDR3 is TGTGCCAGCAGCCCAAGGGGACAGGGAAGCGAAAAACTGTTTTTT.

This clonotype has at least ten counts. The chain uses TRBV20-1 and TRBJ1-6; 10 positions agree with TRBD1. The CDR3 spans 15 residues. V shed 6 bases and J 8 bases; nucleotides not matched to a gene: 10. The germline V gene has CDR1 DFQATT and CDR2 SNEGSKA (reference sequence). The CDR3 DNA is TGCAGTGCCAGCGCTTCCGGGACAGGGGATTCACCCCTCCACTTT. This codes for CSASASGTGDSPLHF.